The clone carrying this TCR beta chain has only one observation. This sample is drawn from a study of T cell changes during pregnancy in multiple sclerosis. TCRdb's table, derived via immunoSEQ multiplex PCR, lists solely in-frame clones and lacks some. The data contain just under 20,000 clones, roughly nine tenths of them seen just once; the ten biggest clones take up approximately 7.4%. V trimming: 3 bases; J trimming: 4 bases; junction bases outside the gene matches: 10. This CDR3 comprises 16 residues. Germline CDR1 reads SNHLY; CDR2 reads FYNNEI. The gene calls are TRBV2 and TRBJ2-3, with TRBD2 matching over 7 bases. This clonotype was sampled from a female donor in good health, enrolled as a control in a pregnancy study. The sample here was CD8+ T cells from peripheral blood mononuclear cells, taken in the second trimester of pregnancy. CDR3 amino acids: CASSDGGAGHPDTQYF. In nucleotides, the CDR3 is TGTGCCAGCAGTGATGGTGGAGCGGGGCACCCAGATACGCAGTATTTT.